The present TCR beta chain was sequenced within a study of T cell responses to AZD1222 COVID-19 vaccine. CDR1 and CDR2 (germline): KGHDR, SFDVKD. The length of the CDR3 is 16 residues. J gave up 1 base and V 9 bases, and 10 bases lay outside the gene matches. Sequenced by immunoSEQ multiplex PCR; TCRdb stores in-frame clones only, minus some. The sample lists 97,000 or so clones; 90% to 95% were seen once. The TCR comes from an adult who received the AZD1222 COVID-19 vaccine. The material sequenced was peripheral blood, taken 28 days after the second AZD1222 dose. The V gene is TRBV24-1, the J gene TRBJ2-2; 7 bases align to TRBD2. The CDR3 DNA reads TGTGCCACCGGGCCACCAGCGGGACGGAACACCGGGGAGCTGTTTTTT. This encodes CATGPPAGRNTGELFF.